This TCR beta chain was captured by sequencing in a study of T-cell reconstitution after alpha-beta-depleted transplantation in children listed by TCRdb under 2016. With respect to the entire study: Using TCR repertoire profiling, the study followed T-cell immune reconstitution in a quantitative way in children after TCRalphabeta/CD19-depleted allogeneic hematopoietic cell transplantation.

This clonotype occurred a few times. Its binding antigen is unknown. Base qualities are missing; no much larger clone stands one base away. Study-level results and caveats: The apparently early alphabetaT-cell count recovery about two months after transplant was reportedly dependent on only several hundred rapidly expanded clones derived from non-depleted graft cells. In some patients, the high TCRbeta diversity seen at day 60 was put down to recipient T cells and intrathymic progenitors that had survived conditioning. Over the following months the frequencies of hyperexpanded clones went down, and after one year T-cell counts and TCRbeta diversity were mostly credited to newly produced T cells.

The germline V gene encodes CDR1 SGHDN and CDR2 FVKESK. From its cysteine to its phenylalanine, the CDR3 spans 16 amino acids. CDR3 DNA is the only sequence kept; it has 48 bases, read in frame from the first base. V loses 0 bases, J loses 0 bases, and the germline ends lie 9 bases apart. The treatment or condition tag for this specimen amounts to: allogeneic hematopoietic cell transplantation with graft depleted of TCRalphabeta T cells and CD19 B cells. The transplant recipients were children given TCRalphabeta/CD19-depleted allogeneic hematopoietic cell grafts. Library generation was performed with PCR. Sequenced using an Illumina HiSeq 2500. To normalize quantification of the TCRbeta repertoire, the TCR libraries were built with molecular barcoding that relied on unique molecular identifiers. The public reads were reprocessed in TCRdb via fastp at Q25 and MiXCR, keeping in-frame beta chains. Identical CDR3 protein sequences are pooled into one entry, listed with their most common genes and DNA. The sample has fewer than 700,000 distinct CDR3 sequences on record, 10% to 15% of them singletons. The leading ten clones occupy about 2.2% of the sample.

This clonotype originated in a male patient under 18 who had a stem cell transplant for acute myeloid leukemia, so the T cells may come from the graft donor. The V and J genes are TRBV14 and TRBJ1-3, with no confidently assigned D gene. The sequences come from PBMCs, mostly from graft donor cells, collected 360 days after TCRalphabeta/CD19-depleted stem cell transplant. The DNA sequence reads TGTGCCAGCAGCCAAGATCACACAGTCTCTGGAAACACCATATATTTT. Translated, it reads CASSQDHTVSGNTIYF.